Shown below are 14 T cell receptor beta chains from a single sample sequenced in a study of cytomegalovirus exposure and HLA in healthy donors. With 60 Vbeta and 13 Jbeta primers, the PCR was carried out. TCRdb's copy holds only in-frame clones and misses some; the assay was immunoSEQ multiplex PCR. The sample contains 100,000 to 120,000 clones, under 85% of which appear only once. Input material: PBMCs. The source is a man younger than 40 in good health and CMV-seronegative.

This chain joins TRBV11-2 and TRBJ1-5; D perhaps matches TRBD1 (5 bases). V was clipped by 0 bases and J by 5 bases, with 8 bases between them. This CDR3 is built from 14 residues. Germline V CDR1 and CDR2: SGHAT, FQNNGV. The CDR3 region is CASSLDGGDQPQHF. In DNA, the CDR3 is TGTGCCAGCAGCTTAGATGGGGGGGATCAGCCCCAGCATTTT.

V usage is TRBV5-1 and J usage is TRBJ1-3; 9 bases fit TRBD1. After removal of 4 bases from V and 4 bases from J, the junction contained 6 bases not matched to a gene. The CDR3 spans 15 residues. CDR1 is SGHRS and CDR2 is YFSETQ in the germline V gene. The CDR3 DNA reads as TGCGCCAGCAGCCCCGGACAGGGGCAAGGAAACACCATATATTTT. Translated, it gives CASSPGQGQGNTIYF.

V is TRBV30 and J is TRBJ2-5; D possibly corresponds to TRBD1 (5 bases). Looked up from germline, CDR1 is GTSNPN and CDR2 is SVGIG (reference sequence). V lost 2 bases and J 1 base, leaving 11 bases between the germline ends. This CDR3 contains 14 residues. CDR3 in DNA: TGTGCCTGGAGTCAGGGTGTTAGCCAAGAGACCCAGTACTTC. Translation gives CAWSQGVSQETQYF.

This clone was found a few times. This chain connects TRBV6-1 to TRBJ1-5; D perhaps matches TRBD1 (5 bases). Between the trimmed V and J ends, which lost 4 bases and 2 bases, there was a span of 15 bases. In germline, CDR1 is MNHNS, CDR2 SASEGT. The CDR3 is 16 residues long. CDR3 DNA: TGTGCCAGCAGTGCCCACGGACAAATTGGCAATCAGCCCCAGCATTTT. Residues: CASSAHGQIGNQPQHF.

The chain recombines TRBV11-2 with TRBJ2-1; 7 nucleotides match TRBD1. V was clipped by 6 bases and J by 7 bases; unmatched bases: 3. Germline V lookup: CDR1 SGHAT, CDR2 FQNNGV. The CDR3 has 12 amino acids. For the CDR3, the DNA is TGTGCCAGCAGTTTACAGGGGAATGAGCAGTTCTTC. This codes for CASSLQGNEQFF.

J is TRBJ1-1 and V is TRBV5-1, with D hard to call. Germline CDR1 is SGHRS and CDR2 is YFSETQ. V dropped 0 bases and J dropped 4 bases, with 7 bases sitting between them. This CDR3 spans 13 amino acids. DNA for the CDR3: TGCGCCAGCAGCTTGGTTAGAGGCACTGAAGCTTTCTTT. Its protein is CASSLVRGTEAFF. The whole variable domain, remainder taken from reference TRBV5-1 and TRBJ1-1, is KAGVTQTPRYLIKTRGQQVTLSCSPISGHRSVSWYQQTPGQGLQFLFEYFSETQRNKGNFPGRFSGRQFSNSRSEMNVSTLELGDSALYLCASSLVRGTEAFFGQGTRLTVV.

This clone has a handful of counts. The chain employs TRBV10-3 and TRBJ1-1; 11 bases agree with TRBD1. The germline gives CDR1 ENHRY, CDR2 SYGVKD. V lost 6 bases, J lost 3 bases, and 15 bases stayed unmatched. The CDR3 runs to 18 residues. Here the CDR3 reads CAIRLRTGGASLDTEAFF. For the CDR3, the DNA is TGTGCCATCAGACTCCGGACAGGGGGCGCGAGTTTGGACACTGAAGCTTTCTTT.

V and J are TRBV7-6 and TRBJ1-5; D is perhaps TRBD1 (5 bases). V lost 2 bases, J lost 6 bases, and 11 bases lay in between. The CDR3 spans 14 residues. From germline, CDR1 is SGHVS and CDR2 FNYEAQ. CDR3 region: CASSLSGYGQPQHF. The CDR3 DNA reads as TGTGCCAGCAGCTTATCAGGGTACGGTCAGCCCCAGCATTTT.

The chain has TRBV30 and TRBJ1-1, with 9 bases that match TRBD1. After removal of 4 bases from V and 3 bases from J, the junction contained 3 bases not matched to a gene. Germline V lookup: CDR1 GTSNPN, CDR2 SVGIG (reference sequence). The CDR3 totals 13 residues. The CDR3: CAWMTGGDTEAFF. In DNA, the CDR3 is TGTGCCTGGATGACAGGGGGAGACACTGAAGCTTTCTTT.

This clone appeared a single time. This sequence joins TRBV5-4 and TRBJ1-2; 10 bases map to TRBD1. The junction had 6 bases not matched to a gene; V was cut back by 2 bases and J by 8 bases. This CDR3 contains 14 residues. CDR1 is SGHNT and CDR2 is YYREEE in the germline V gene (reference sequence). CDR3 nucleotide sequence: TGTGCCAGCAGCTTCGACAGGGGGCTTGAAGGCTACACCTTC. Amino acids: CASSFDRGLEGYTF.

In this sample, this clone turned up a few times. The rearrangement joins TRBV5-3 to TRBJ2-4, with a tentative D call TRBD2 (6 bases). TRBV5-3 is annotated as an ORF whose role is uncertain. This CDR3 spans 15 amino acids. The V gene lost 2 bases and the J gene lost 0 bases, with 9 bases spanning the gap. Here the CDR3 reads CARSFGGLAKNIQYF. The CDR3, as DNA: TGTGCCAGAAGCTTCGGGGGTCTAGCCAAAAACATTCAGTACTTC.

The rearrangement joins TRBV28 to TRBJ1-2; 7 positions agree with TRBD1. Germline V lookup: CDR1 MDHEN, CDR2 SYDVKM. The CDR3 runs 14 residues. V was pared by 4 bases and J by 4 bases, with 6 bases of the junction left unmatched. CDR3 sequence reads: CASSSGGRGYGYTF. The CDR3 DNA follows: TGTGCCAGCAGTTCAGGGGGGCGGGGCTATGGCTACACCTTC.

The chain carries TRBV5-1 and TRBJ1-1; TRBD1 agrees at 8 bases. This CDR3 is built from 24 residues. The V gene end was trimmed by 0 bases and the J gene end by 1 base; junction bases not matched to a gene: 29. CDR1 and CDR2 from the germline V gene are SGHRS and YFSETQ. For the CDR3, the DNA is TGCGCCAGCAGCTTGGAGGGGCCCAGGGGGCATGGGTGGGTCGGGGGCGTTGGGAACACTGAAGCTTTCTTT. The encoded protein is CASSLEGPRGHGWVGGVGNTEAFF.

This clone was seen just once. The genes are TRBV30 and TRBJ1-1; 9 bases line up with TRBD1. The CDR3 covers 14 residues. The germline V gene has CDR1 GTSNPN and CDR2 SVGIG (reference sequence). The ends lost 5 bases at V and 2 bases at J; junction bases unmatched: 6. CDR3 sequence reads: CAWGGTGYNTEAFF. Here the CDR3 DNA reads TGTGCCTGGGGCGGGACAGGGTATAACACTGAAGCTTTCTTT.